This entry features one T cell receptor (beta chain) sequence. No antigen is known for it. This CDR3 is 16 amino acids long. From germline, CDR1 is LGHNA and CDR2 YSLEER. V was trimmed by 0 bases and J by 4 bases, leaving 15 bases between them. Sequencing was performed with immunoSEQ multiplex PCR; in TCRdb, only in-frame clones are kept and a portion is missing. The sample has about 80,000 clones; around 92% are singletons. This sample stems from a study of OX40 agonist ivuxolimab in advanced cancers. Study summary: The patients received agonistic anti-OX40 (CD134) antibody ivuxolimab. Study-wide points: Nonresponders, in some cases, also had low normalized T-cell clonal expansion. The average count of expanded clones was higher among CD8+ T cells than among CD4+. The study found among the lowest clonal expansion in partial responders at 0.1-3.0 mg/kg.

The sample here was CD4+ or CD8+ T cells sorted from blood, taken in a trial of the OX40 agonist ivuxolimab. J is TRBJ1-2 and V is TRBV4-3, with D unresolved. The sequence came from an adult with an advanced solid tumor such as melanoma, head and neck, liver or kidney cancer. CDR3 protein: CASSQDRNIISYGYTF. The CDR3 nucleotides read TGCGCCAGCAGCCAAGATAGGAACATTATCAGCTATGGCTACACCTTC.